This is a list of T cell receptor beta chains from one sample in a study of T cell repertoires in cytomegalovirus infection. MiXCR, applied by TCRdb to the reads, yields one record per CDR3 protein. In the table there are around 710,000 distinct CDR3 sequences, roughly 29% of which are singletons. Their cognate antigens are unknown. Sequencing used cultured CD8+ T cells from PBMCs, obtained from culture after CMV antigen stimulation. These receptors were taken from a human donor in good health (CMV status not recorded). Some clones in this sample may be carry-over from other donors' samples. Both conserved end residues are part of each CDR3. D genes are given only for firm matches. Clone size, where shown, is once, few, many, or a class for clones that have expanded.

TRBD1	few	TRBV27	TRBJ1-2	TGTGCCAGCAGTTTTGGAACGGGACAGCTCCACTATGGCTACACCTTC	CASSFGTGQLHYGYTF
-	-	TRBV19	TRBJ1-1	TGTGCCAGTCGGATACGTACAGGGCGAGGTGAAGCTTTCTTT	CASRIRTGRGEAFF
-	few	TRBV27	TRBJ2-7	TGTGCCAGCAGTGCTATCCCCCTCTCCTACGAGCAGTACTTC	CASSAIPLSYEQYF
-	-	TRBV7-9	TRBJ1-3	TGTGCCAGCAGCTCTACAGCGAACTCTGGAAACACCATATATTTT	CASSSTANSGNTIYF
-	-	TRBV7-9	TRBJ1-1	TGTGCCAGCAGCCGACCACGGGGGGCGCAGAACACTGAAGCTTTCTTT	CASSRPRGAQNTEAFF
TRBD1	many	TRBV4-1	TRBJ1-1	TGCGCCAGCAGCCGATTAACAGGGGTATTCTCGCCTGAAGCTTTCTTT	CASSRLTGVFSPEAFF
-	many	TRBV7-9	TRBJ1-4	TGTGCCAGCAGCTTAAATCAGAATGGGACCCAGGTAGATGAAAAACTGTTTTTT	CASSLNQNGTQVDEKLFF
TRBD2	many	TRBV12-3/TRBV12-4	TRBJ2-7	TGTGCCAGCAGTCTAACTAGCGGGGGGCTCTCCGAGCAGTACTTC	CASSLTSGGLSEQYF
-	few	TRBV6-2/TRBV6-3	TRBJ2-1	TGTGCCAGCAGTTATCCGGCGGGGTATGAGCAGTTCTTC	CASSYPAGYEQFF
TRBD1	-	TRBV27	TRBJ2-5	TGTGCCAGCAGTCCGACAGGGGGTGAGGGAGAGACCCAGTACTTC	CASSPTGGEGETQYF
TRBD1	-	TRBV12-3/TRBV12-4	TRBJ2-3	TGTGCCAGCAGTAGCAGGGGGATGGCAGATACGCAGTATTTT	CASSSRGMADTQYF
TRBD1	many	TRBV7-8	TRBJ1-5	TGTGCCAGCAGCCTGACAGGGGGGATTAATCAGCCCCAGCATTTT	CASSLTGGINQPQHF
-	-	TRBV18	TRBJ2-1	TGTGCCAGCTCACCGGGAATCACACGCCTCTCCTACAATGAGCAGTTCTTC	CASSPGITRLSYNEQFF
-	-	TRBV7-6	TRBJ1-6	TGTGCCAGCAGCTTAAACAGGAATTCACCCCTCCACTTT	CASSLNRNSPLHF
TRBD1	-	TRBV4-1	TRBJ1-1	TGCGCCAGCAGCCCCTGGACAGGTTCGGGGACTGAAGCTTTCTTT	CASSPWTGSGTEAFF
TRBD1	-	TRBV4-1	TRBJ1-4	TGCGCCAGCAGCCAAGAGGCAGGGGGCGGTGAAAAACTGTTTTTT	CASSQEAGGGEKLFF
-	-	TRBV5-1	TRBJ1-2	TGCGCCAGCAGCTTGGAGGCACCGCCTTGGGATGGCTACACCTTC	CASSLEAPPWDGYTF
TRBD2	-	TRBV28	TRBJ2-5	TGTGCCAGCAGTTCGAGGGTGGGAGGGCGTAAGGAGACCCAGTACTTC	CASSSRVGGRKETQYF
TRBD1	few	TRBV10-3	TRBJ2-7	TGTGCCATCAGTGAGTACAGGGACAGGGGTTCCGAGCAGTACTTC	CAISEYRDRGSEQYF
-	-	TRBV7-3	TRBJ1-5	TGTGCCAGCAGCTTAATTAGTAAGTGGACTGGAGAGGCTTATAGCAATCAGCCCCAGCATTTT	CASSLISKWTGEAYSNQPQHF
TRBD1	-	TRBV7-6	TRBJ2-1	TGTGCCAGCAGCTTAGTCTCCGGGACAGGGACGGAGGAGCAGTTCTTC	CASSLVSGTGTEEQFF
-	-	TRBV7-6	TRBJ2-1	TGTGCCAGCAGCTTAAAGAGTAGCGTCGATGAGCAGTTCTTC	CASSLKSSVDEQFF
-	-	TRBV6-5	TRBJ2-2	TGTGCCAGCAGTTATTGGGGTAGTGGGGAGCTGTTTTTT	CASSYWGSGELFF
-	few	TRBV10-1	TRBJ2-6	TGCGCCAGCAGTGAGTCCCCCTCTGGGGCCAACGTCCTGACTTTC	CASSESPSGANVLTF
-	many	TRBV7-9	TRBJ1-1	TGTGCCAGCAGCCCAAGGGCGGGGGGAAGAACGACTGAAGCTTTCTTT	CASSPRAGGRTTEAFF
TRBD1	-	TRBV5-1	TRBJ1-1	TGCGCCAGCACCACACAGGGGGGGACTGAAGCTTTCTTT	CASTTQGGTEAFF
-	-	TRBV12-3/TRBV12-4	TRBJ1-5	TGTGCCAGCTCGGGGGGTAAGCCCTTTACAGGGTTGTTGGGCAATCAGCCCCAGCATTTT	CASSGGKPFTGLLGNQPQHF
-	many	TRBV7-9	TRBJ1-4	TGTGCCAGCAGCCCAGACGGTGAAAAACTGTTTTTT	CASSPDGEKLFF
TRBD1	-	TRBV5-1	TRBJ1-1	TGCGCCAGCAGCGTAAACAGGGGCTCCACTGAAGCTTTCTTT	CASSVNRGSTEAFF
TRBD1	-	TRBV12-3/TRBV12-4	TRBJ2-1	TGTGCCAGCAGTTTCATTGTCGGACAGGATGAGCAGTTCTTC	CASSFIVGQDEQFF
-	-	TRBV29-1	TRBJ1-1	TGCAGCGTTGACCGTACCCCGGGAGACCACAAACACAGAGAAGCTTTCTTT	CSVDRTPGDHKHREAFF
-	-	TRBV2	TRBJ2-4	TGTGCCAGCAGTGAAGGGGCAGTTTTAGCCAAAAACATTCAGTACTTC	CASSEGAVLAKNIQYF
-	-	TRBV4-3	TRBJ1-4	TGCGCCAGCAGCCAAGATGGGCCGGGAGAAAATGAAAAACTGTTTTTT	CASSQDGPGENEKLFF
-	few	TRBV7-9	TRBJ1-1	TGTGCCAGCAGCTTAGAGCGACAAGCTTTCTTT	CASSLERQAFF
-	-	TRBV29-1	TRBJ2-3	TGCAGCGTTGAAGGGATTCGGACAGATACGCAGTATTTT	CSVEGIRTDTQYF
-	-	TRBV6-5	TRBJ2-3	TGTGCCAGCATGGCCAAAGCAGATACGCAGTATTTT	CASMAKADTQYF
TRBD1	-	TRBV19	TRBJ2-1	TGTGCCAGTAGTATAGGGGGACAGACTAACAATGAGCAGTTCTTC	CASSIGGQTNNEQFF
-	many	TRBV7-2	TRBJ2-2	TGTGCCAGCAGCTTAGGGGAAGGGAACACCGGGGAGCTGTTTTTT	CASSLGEGNTGELFF
-	few	TRBV25-1	TRBJ2-5	TGTGCCAGCAGTGCTAGGGATGGAGAGACCCAGTACTTC	CASSARDGETQYF